This T cell receptor (beta chain) is drawn from a study of cytotoxic CD8 clonotypes in ibrutinib-treated CLL. In germline, CDR1 is MRHNA, CDR2 SNTAGT. V shed 5 bases and J shed 2 bases, with 14 bases lying between them. The CDR3 has 15 amino acids. This table comes from immunoSEQ multiplex PCR, and its TCRdb copy is limited to in-frame clones, with some not included. In the table there are approximately 60,000 clones, approximately 52% of which are singletons. The clonotype comes from a human donor with chronic lymphocytic leukemia. V gene TRBV6-4 combines with J gene TRBJ2-3; tentative D call: TRBD2 (6 bases). The sequences come from PBMCs, collected after 24 months of ibrutinib treatment. The CDR3 spells CASSSQAGNTDTQYF. CDR3 nucleotides: TGTGCCAGCAGTTCCCAAGCGGGTAACACAGATACGCAGTATTTT.